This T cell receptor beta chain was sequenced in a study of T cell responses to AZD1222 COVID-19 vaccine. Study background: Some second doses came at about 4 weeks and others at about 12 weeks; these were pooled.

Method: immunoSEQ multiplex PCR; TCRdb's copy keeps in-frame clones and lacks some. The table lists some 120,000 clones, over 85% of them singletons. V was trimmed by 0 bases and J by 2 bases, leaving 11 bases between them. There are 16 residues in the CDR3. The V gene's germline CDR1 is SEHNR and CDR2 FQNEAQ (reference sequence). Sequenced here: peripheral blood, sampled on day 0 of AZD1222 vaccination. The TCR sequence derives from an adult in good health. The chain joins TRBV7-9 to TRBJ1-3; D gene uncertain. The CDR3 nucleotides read TGTGCCAGCAGCTTAGCGCTCCAGGCTGCTGGAAACACCATATATTTT. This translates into CASSLALQAAGNTIYF.